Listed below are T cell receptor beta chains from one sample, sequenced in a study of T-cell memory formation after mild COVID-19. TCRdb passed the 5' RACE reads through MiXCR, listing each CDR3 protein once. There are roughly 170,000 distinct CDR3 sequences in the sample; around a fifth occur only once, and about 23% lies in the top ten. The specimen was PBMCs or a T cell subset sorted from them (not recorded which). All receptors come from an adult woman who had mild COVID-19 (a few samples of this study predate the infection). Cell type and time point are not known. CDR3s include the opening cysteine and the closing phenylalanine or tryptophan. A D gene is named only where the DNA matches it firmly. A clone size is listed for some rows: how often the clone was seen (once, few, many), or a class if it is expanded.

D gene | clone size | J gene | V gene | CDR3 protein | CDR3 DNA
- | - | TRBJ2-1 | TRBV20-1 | CSARGLRNNEQFF | TGCAGTGCTAGAGGACTACGGAACAATGAGCAGTTCTTC
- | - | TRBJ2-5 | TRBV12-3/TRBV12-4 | CASSRPPRETQYF | TGTGCCAGCAGCCGCCCTCCCCGGGAGACCCAGTACTTC
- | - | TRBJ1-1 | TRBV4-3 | CASSPGAVDAEAFF | TGCGCCAGCAGCCCCGGGGCGGTGGACGCTGAAGCTTTCTTT
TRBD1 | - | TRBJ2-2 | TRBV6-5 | CASSYTLTGGLNTGELFF | TGTGCCAGCAGTTACACCCTGACAGGGGGCTTAAACACCGGGGAGCTGTTTTTT
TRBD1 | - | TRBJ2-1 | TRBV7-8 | CASSDRDRNDNEQFF | TGTGCCAGCAGCGACCGGGACAGGAACGACAATGAGCAGTTCTTC
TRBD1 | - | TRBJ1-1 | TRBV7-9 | CASSSPLDRGEVSDTEAFF | TGTGCCAGCAGCTCGCCCCTGGACAGGGGGGAGGTCAGCGACACTGAAGCTTTCTTT
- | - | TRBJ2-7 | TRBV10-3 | CAISVGYEQYF | TGTGCCATCAGTGTCGGCTACGAGCAGTACTTC
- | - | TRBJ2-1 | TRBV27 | CASSLIASLLTEQFF | TGTGCCAGCAGTTTGATCGCCTCGCTACTCACTGAGCAGTTCTTC
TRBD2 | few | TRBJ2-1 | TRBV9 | CASSVGGLGLADANEQFF | TGTGCCAGCAGCGTAGGGGGTCTGGGACTAGCGGATGCCAATGAGCAGTTCTTC
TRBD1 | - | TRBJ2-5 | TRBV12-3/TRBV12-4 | CASSLTGLEETQYF | TGTGCCAGCAGTTTGACAGGGTTAGAAGAGACCCAGTACTTC
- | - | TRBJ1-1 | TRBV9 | CASSPHSQAFF | TGTGCCAGCAGCCCCCACTCTCAAGCTTTCTTT
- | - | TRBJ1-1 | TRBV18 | CASSPKMNTEAFF | TGTGCCAGCTCACCAAAAATGAACACTGAAGCTTTCTTT
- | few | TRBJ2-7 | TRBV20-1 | CSARARGPSYEQYF | TGCAGTGCTAGAGCCCGGGGGCCATCCTACGAGCAGTACTTC
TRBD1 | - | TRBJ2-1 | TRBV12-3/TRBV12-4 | CASTPEGGLDQFF | TGTGCCAGCACCCCTGAAGGGGGCTTAGACCAGTTCTTC
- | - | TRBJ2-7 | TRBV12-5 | CASGFDSSYEQYF | TGTGCTAGTGGTTTCGACAGCTCCTACGAGCAGTACTTC
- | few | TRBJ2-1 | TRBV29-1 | CSVEYGESSYNEQFF | TGCAGCGTTGAGTACGGGGAAAGCTCCTACAATGAGCAGTTCTTC
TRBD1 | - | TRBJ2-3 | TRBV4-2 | CASSGRTGDSTDTQYF | TGTGCCAGCAGCGGTCGGACAGGGGACAGCACAGATACGCAGTATTTT
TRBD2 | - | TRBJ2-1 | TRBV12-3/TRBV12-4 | CASSLWTSGGSLLRNNEQFF | TGTGCCAGCAGTTTATGGACTAGCGGGGGTTCCTTACTCCGGAACAATGAGCAGTTCTTC
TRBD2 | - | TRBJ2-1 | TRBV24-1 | CATSVWSGNQNEQFF | TGTGCCACCAGTGTCTGGAGCGGGAACCAGAATGAGCAGTTCTTC
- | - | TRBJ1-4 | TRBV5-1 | CASSPKGFPNEKLFF | TGCGCCAGCAGCCCCAAGGGGTTTCCTAATGAAAAACTGTTTTTT
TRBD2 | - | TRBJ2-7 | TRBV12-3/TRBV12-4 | CASSGTSGYSYEQYF | TGTGCCAGCAGTGGGACTAGCGGGTACTCCTACGAGCAGTACTTC
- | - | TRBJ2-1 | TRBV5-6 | CASSLDRGEQFF | TGTGCCAGCAGCTTGGATCGGGGGGAGCAGTTCTTC
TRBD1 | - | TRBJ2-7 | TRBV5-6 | CASSGTGINYEQYF | TGTGCCAGCAGCGGGACAGGGATCAACTACGAGCAGTACTTC
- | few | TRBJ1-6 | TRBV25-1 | CASSEYGAAYNSPLHF | TGTGCCAGCAGTGAATATGGGGCCGCGTATAATTCACCCCTCCACTTT
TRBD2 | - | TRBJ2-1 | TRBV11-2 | CASSSAERGEQFF | TGTGCCAGCAGCTCTGCTGAGCGGGGTGAGCAGTTCTTC
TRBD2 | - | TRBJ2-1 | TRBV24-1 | CATSDPQGAGVYNEQFF | TGTGCCACCAGTGATCCCCAGGGAGCGGGGGTCTACAATGAGCAGTTCTTC
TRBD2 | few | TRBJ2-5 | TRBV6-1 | CASSRTSGGSETQYF | TGTGCCAGCAGTAGGACTAGCGGGGGTTCAGAGACCCAGTACTTC
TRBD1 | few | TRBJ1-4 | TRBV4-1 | CASSPPDRVYEKLFF | TGCGCCAGCAGCCCTCCGGACAGGGTATATGAAAAACTGTTTTTT
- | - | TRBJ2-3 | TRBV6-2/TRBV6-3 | CASSHPGSPNTDTQYF | TGTGCCAGCAGCCACCCGGGGAGTCCTAACACAGATACGCAGTATTTT
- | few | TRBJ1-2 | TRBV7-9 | CASSAPGYGYTF | TGTGCCAGCAGCGCCCCAGGTTATGGCTACACCTTC
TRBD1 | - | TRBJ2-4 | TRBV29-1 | CSAGEATGTNIQYF | TGCAGCGCCGGGGAAGCGACAGGGACGAACATTCAGTACTTC